A selection of T cell receptor beta chains follows, all from one sample in a study of kidney transplant recipient with SARS-CoV-2 infection. TCRdb analysed the reads with MiXCR anew, one entry per CDR3 protein. The table lists 200,000 to 300,000 distinct CDR3 sequences, about 30% of them singletons. Sample: a blood sample, taken at baseline and on day 111 from a kidney transplant recipient. These receptors all stem from a young adult male patient who had COVID-19 and was a kidney transplant recipient. Some T cells may be the graft donor's. The conserved cysteine and the conserved F or W are not part of the CDR3 here. Where a row states a size, it is once, few, many or the class of an expanded clone; other rows omit it.

abundance | j_gene | v_gene | CDR3aa
many | TRBJ1-4 | TRBV6-6 | ASSSMGAQGEKLF
many | TRBJ1-1 | TRBV6-5 | ASSYTAYGDTEAF
many | TRBJ2-3 | TRBV7-3 | ASSSLGGADTQY
many | TRBJ1-2 | TRBV6-2/TRBV6-3 | ASTGANYGYT
many | TRBJ2-6 | TRBV23-1 | ASSCPTATQQSRANVLT
many | TRBJ1-2 | TRBV7-1 | ASSRMVHEGKTYGYT
many | TRBJ2-2 | TRBV6-5 | ASSPDGTSTGELF
few | TRBJ2-3 | TRBV28 | ASSFSPGQGMSTDTQY
many | TRBJ1-3 | TRBV9 | ASSARTGSSGNTIY
many | TRBJ2-5 | TRBV3-1 | ASSSKGPISFSETQY
many | TRBJ1-4 | TRBV18 | ASSPPSGGFGEKLF
many | TRBJ2-7 | TRBV7-9 | ASSFKQGDEQY
many | TRBJ1-1 | TRBV7-9 | ASSLQGLGEEAF
many | TRBJ1-2 | TRBV11-3 | ASSGPVDLGKTYGYT
many | TRBJ2-7 | TRBV19 | ASSIRHFYEQY
many | TRBJ2-1 | TRBV5-1 | ASSGDRGFLYNEQF
many | TRBJ1-2 | TRBV6-4 | ASSYSTSHGKTYGYT
. | TRBJ1-2 | TRBV6-9 | ASSCGRPYGRTYGYT
many | TRBJ2-3 | TRBV7-8 | ASRQTSGITDTQY
many | TRBJ2-7 | TRBV20-1 | SAIGLAVHEQY
many | TRBJ1-2 | TRBV25-1 | ASSREPELGKTYGYT
many | TRBJ1-2 | TRBV8-2 | GSEFSDSRKTYGYT
many | TRBJ2-7 | TRBV5-1 | ASSLLAGVGEQY
many | TRBJ1-2 | TRBV9 | ASSVVTLSSGYT
many | TRBJ2-7 | TRBV28 | ASRGQGVVYEQY
many | TRBJ1-2 | TRBV11-3 | ASSKVVDLGKTYGYT
many | TRBJ1-2 | TRBV5-1 | ASSVDGQGNHNSYGYT
many | TRBJ2-1 | TRBV28 | ASSPTPYRYYNEQF
many | TRBJ2-2 | TRBV12-3/TRBV12-4 | ASSWASGRVTGELF
many | TRBJ1-2 | TRBV4-3 | ASSLAQGRRKTYGYT
many | TRBJ1-5 | TRBV6-1 | ASSELQGASQPQH
many | TRBJ1-1 | TRBV27 | ASSLYSGRGTEAF
many | TRBJ2-7 | TRBV28 | ASSFGGRFYEQY
many | TRBJ1-2 | TRBV10-1 | ASSQFQRSRKTYGYT
many | TRBJ1-1 | TRBV5-4 | ASSWGQVNTEAF
many | TRBJ1-1 | TRBV7-8 | ASSLGRAVNTEAF
many | TRBJ1-6 | TRBV5-1 | ASTLGQGNSPLH
many | TRBJ1-1 | TRBV2 | ASKRTGVVQAF
many | TRBJ2-2 | TRBV6-5 | ASSDSGGDGELF
. | TRBJ2-1 | TRBV18 | ASSPRTSDLNEQF
. | TRBJ1-2 | TRBV6-2/TRBV6-3 | ASSQNPCIEKTYGYT
. | TRBJ1-1 | TRBV30 | AWTRTGGSEAF
many | TRBJ2-7 | TRBV13 | ASSSILAADSYEQY
few | TRBJ2-1 | TRBV9 | ASSRRSGLGNEQF
. | TRBJ1-2 | TRBV6-2/TRBV6-3 | ASSESNCIGKTYGYT
many | TRBJ2-2 | TRBV3-1 | ASSALIPISGLTGDLF
many | TRBJ2-2 | TRBV28 | ASRDPGAGVTGELF
many | TRBJ1-5 | TRBV2 | ASSGQNSNQPQH
. | TRBJ1-1 | TRBV18 | ANSPRTNTEAF
. | TRBJ1-2 | TRBV10-1 | ASRKTVRSRKTYGYT
many | TRBJ1-2 | TRBV6-6 | ASSYLFPGGSNYGYT
. | TRBJ2-2 | TRBV18 | ASSTSVPSNTGELF
many | TRBJ1-4 | TRBV6-5 | ASSRVVANEKLF
many | TRBJ1-6 | TRBV10-3 | ASRDSLDSPLH